The 16 T cell receptor beta chains below come from one sample, sequenced in a study of T cell responses to AZD1222 COVID-19 vaccine. Libraries were prepared by immunoSEQ multiplex PCR; TCRdb keeps only in-frame clonotypes and omits some of them. In the table there are 45,000 to 60,000 clones, roughly 90% of which are singletons. The starting material was peripheral blood, obtained on day 0 of AZD1222 vaccination. The receptors stem from an adult in good health.

This clone was observed a few times. The rearrangement links TRBV6-6 to TRBJ1-1, with D uncertain. CDR1 and CDR2 from the germline V gene are MNHNY and SVGAGI (reference sequence). This CDR3 is built from 12 residues. V gave up 7 bases and J gave up 8 bases, with 14 bases separating them. CDR3 loop: CASNLGNLEAFF. The CDR3, as DNA: TGTGCCAGCAACCTAGGGAATCTGGAAGCTTTCTTT.

J is TRBJ1-1 and V is TRBV28, with 7 bases lining up with TRBD1. V shed 8 bases and J 0 bases; nucleotides not matched to a gene: 9. The V gene's germline CDR1 is MDHEN and CDR2 SYDVKM. This CDR3 has 15 amino acids. As DNA, the CDR3 is TGTGCCAGCGGGGAACAGGGGACCATGAACACTGAAGCTTTCTTT. Its translation: CASGEQGTMNTEAFF.

The J gene is TRBJ2-7, the V gene TRBV6-1; the match to TRBD2 covers 10 bases. V gave up 2 bases and J gave up 7 bases; unmatched junction bases: 5. CDR1 is MNHNS and CDR2 is SASEGT in the germline V gene. The CDR3 spans 14 residues. The CDR3 loop reads CASSERLAGFEQYF. CDR3 nucleotide sequence: TGTGCCAGCAGTGAACGACTAGCGGGTTTTGAGCAGTACTTC.

This clone was seen just once. The J gene is TRBJ1-4, the V gene TRBV15; TRBD1 might be the D (5 bases). Germline CDR1 is LNHNV and CDR2 is YYDKDF (reference sequence). The CDR3 totals 13 residues. The V gene lost 5 bases and the J gene lost 7 bases, with 11 bases spanning the gap. Here the CDR3 reads CATSGQGVEKLFF. In DNA, the CDR3 is TGTGCCACCAGCGGGCAGGGTGTTGAAAAACTGTTTTTT.

This clone was seen only a few times. The chain has TRBV28 and TRBJ1-1, with no clear D. Germline V CDR1 and CDR2: MDHEN, SYDVKM. CDR3 length equals 12 residues. The V end was cut by 6 bases, the J end by 5 bases, with 10 bases between. As DNA, the CDR3 is TGTGCCAGCAGCGCGGTATGGACTGAAGCTTTCTTT. The encoded protein is CASSAVWTEAFF. Supplemented by reference TRBV28 and TRBJ1-1, the full variable domain reads DVKVTQSSRYLVKRTGEKVFLECVQDMDHENMFWYRQDPGLGLRLIYFSYDVKMKEKGDIPEGYSVSREKKERFSLILESASTNQTSMYLCASSAVWTEAFFGQGTRLTVV.

The chain joins TRBV7-2 to TRBJ1-4, with 7 bases matching TRBD1. CDR3 length: 13 residues. CDR1 and CDR2 from the germline V gene are SGHTA and FQGNSA. Trimming cost V 4 bases and J 8 bases; bases outside gene matches: 4. CDR3 DNA: TGTGCCAGCAGCTCAGCGGGACAGGAAAAACTGTTTTTT. It translates to CASSSAGQEKLFF.

This clone was seen once. V gene TRBV3-1 (or the pseudogene TRBV3-2) combines with J gene TRBJ2-2; TRBD2 agrees at 12 bases. CDR1 and CDR2 from the germline V gene are LGHDT and YNNKEL (reference sequence). The CDR3 contains 16 residues. V was clipped by 6 bases and J by 6 bases; unmatched bases: 8. The chain's CDR3 is CASRLAGGPSPGELFF. CDR3 sequence (DNA): TGTGCCAGCAGACTAGCGGGAGGACCCTCACCCGGGGAGCTGTTTTTT.

The V gene is TRBV18, the J gene TRBJ1-5; D gene ambiguous. CDR1 is KGHSH, CDR2 LQKENI, per germline. The CDR3 covers 15 residues. Trimming pared 2 bases from V and 4 bases from J, leaving 12 bases between. This CDR3 reads CASSPIAGGNQPQHF. The DNA for the CDR3 is TGTGCCAGCTCACCAATCGCGGGCGGGAATCAGCCCCAGCATTTT.

The CDR3 nucleotides read TGTGCCAGCAGTACCACCGGGGCGACCGCCTACGAGCAGTACTTC. Its protein is CASSTTGATAYEQYF. The rearrangement joins TRBV6-6 to TRBJ2-7; D may correspond to TRBD1 or TRBD2 (5 bases each). V lost 5 bases and J lost 2, with 16 bases in between. The CDR3 has 15 amino acids. From germline, CDR1 is MNHNY and CDR2 SVGAGI (reference sequence).

CDR3 region: CASRTGAYEQYF. The CDR3 nucleotides read TGTGCCAGCAGGACAGGGGCCTACGAGCAGTACTTC. The V gene is TRBV28, the J gene TRBJ2-7; 8 bases fit TRBD1. With 6 bases clipped from V and 2 bases from J, the junction kept 0 bases outside the gene matches. Germline CDR1 MDHEN, CDR2 SYDVKM. This CDR3 has 12 residues.

The CDR3, as DNA: TGCGCCAGCAGTCCCGGGGGGAATTCACCCCTCCACTTT. Residues: CASSPGGNSPLHF. The V gene is TRBV5-1, the J gene TRBJ1-6; possibly TRBD1 for D (5 bases). The CDR3 length is 13 residues. CDR1 and CDR2 (germline): SGHRS, YFSETQ. The V and J ends lost 5 bases and 7 bases respectively, with 10 bases between them.

This clone was seen only once. This chain uses TRBV3-1 (or the pseudogene TRBV3-2) with TRBJ1-1, with D unclear. V was clipped by 4 bases and J by 0 bases, with 6 bases between them. Germline loops: CDR1 LGHDT, CDR2 YNNKEL (reference sequence). This CDR3 spans 13 amino acids. Written as DNA, the CDR3 is TGTGCCAGCAGCCTGACCTTGAACACTGAAGCTTTCTTT. Translation gives CASSLTLNTEAFF.

The CDR3 reads CASSQDRGSTDTQYF. The DNA for the CDR3 is TGTGCCAGCAGCCAGGACAGGGGAAGCACAGATACGCAGTATTTT. The genes are TRBV5-4 and TRBJ2-3; 9 bases are shared with TRBD1. CDR1 is SGHNT, CDR2 YYREEE, per germline (reference sequence). The CDR3 is 15 residues long. V was clipped by 4 bases and J by 0 bases; unmatched bases: 3. Full variable domain (outside the CDR3, taken from reference TRBV5-4 and TRBJ2-3): ETGVTQSPTHLIKTRGQQVTLRCSSQSGHNTVSWYQQALGQGPQFIFQYYREEENGRGNFPPRFSGLQFPNYSSELNVNALELDDSALYLCASSQDRGSTDTQYFGPGTRLTVL.

The chain couples TRBV5-1 to TRBJ1-4; weak D call: TRBD1 (6 bases). Germline assignment: CDR1 SGHRS and CDR2 YFSETQ. Trimming removed 5 bases at V and 0 bases at J, with 8 bases between. The CDR3 has 14 amino acids. The CDR3 loop is CASRRQATNEKLFF. CDR3 sequence (DNA): TGCGCCAGCAGAAGACAGGCAACTAATGAAAAACTGTTTTTT.

This clone was picked up one time. The CDR3 reads CASNRQATNEKLFF. CDR3 nucleotide sequence: TGTGCCAGCAACAGACAGGCAACTAATGAAAAACTGTTTTTT. The chain has TRBV2 and TRBJ1-4; D is possibly TRBD1 (6 bases). Trimming cost V 7 bases and J 0 bases, with 9 bases left between them. CDR1 SNHLY and CDR2 FYNNEI come from the germline V gene. This CDR3 contains 14 residues.

The CDR3 DNA sequence: TGCGCCAGCAGCCAAGATGACGGGGAGAACACTGAAGCTTTCTTT. It yields the protein CASSQDDGENTEAFF. The chain couples TRBV4-1 to TRBJ1-1, with D uncertain. The CDR3 length is 15 residues. Germline lookup yields CDR1 MGHRA and CDR2 YSYEKL. V lost 0 bases and J lost 1, with 9 bases in between.